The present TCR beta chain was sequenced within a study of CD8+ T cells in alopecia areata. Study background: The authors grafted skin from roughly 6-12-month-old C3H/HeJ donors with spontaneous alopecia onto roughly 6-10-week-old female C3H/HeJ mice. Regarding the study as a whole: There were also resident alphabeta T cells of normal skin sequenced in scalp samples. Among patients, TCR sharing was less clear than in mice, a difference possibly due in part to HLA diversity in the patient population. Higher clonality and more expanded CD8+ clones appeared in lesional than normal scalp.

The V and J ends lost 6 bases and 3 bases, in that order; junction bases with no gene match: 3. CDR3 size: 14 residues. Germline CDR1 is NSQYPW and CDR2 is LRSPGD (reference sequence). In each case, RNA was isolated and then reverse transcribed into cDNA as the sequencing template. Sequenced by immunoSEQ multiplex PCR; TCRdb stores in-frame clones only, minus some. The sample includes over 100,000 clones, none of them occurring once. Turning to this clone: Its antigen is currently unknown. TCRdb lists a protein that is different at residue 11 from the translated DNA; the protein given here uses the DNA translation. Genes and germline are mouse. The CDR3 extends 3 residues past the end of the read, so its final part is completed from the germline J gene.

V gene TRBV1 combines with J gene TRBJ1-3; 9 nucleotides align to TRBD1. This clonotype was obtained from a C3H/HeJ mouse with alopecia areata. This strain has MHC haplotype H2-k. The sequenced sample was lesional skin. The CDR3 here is CTCRTTGGGNTLYF. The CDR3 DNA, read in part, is TGCACCTGCAGGACGACAGGGGGTGGAAATACG.